This record concerns one T cell receptor (beta chain) sequence. The assay was immunoSEQ multiplex PCR, and TCRdb's table has in-frame clones only and misses some. This repertoire shows 98,000 or so clones, nearly 90% found once; its top ten account for about 1.7%. Noted time point: pretreatment peripheral blood. This record comes from a study of PD-L1 blockade in urothelial cancer. V shed 0 bases, J shed 2 bases, and the junction held 8 bases outside the gene matches. Germline CDR1 and CDR2: SGHKS and YYEKEE (reference sequence). The CDR3 contains 17 residues. The rearrangement uses TRBV5-5 and TRBJ2-7, with TRBD2 identical over 10 bases. The source of this sequence is a man aged 60 to 69 with urothelial cancer. The sequences come from PBMCs, collected around atezolizumab (anti-PD-L1) treatment. The chain's CDR3 is CASSLEGSGRTTYEQYF. CDR3 in DNA: TGTGCCAGCAGCTTGGAAGGTAGCGGGAGGACTACCTACGAGCAGTACTTC.